This TCR beta chain is drawn from a study of T cells in Graves' hyperthyroidism and ophthalmopathy (dated by TCRdb to between 2017 and 2020). As for the study more broadly: Peripheral blood was sampled at the time of initial diagnosis, prior to any treatment. To identify distinguishing TCR V-J signatures, a discovery cohort of 95 to 100 patients was used, comprising some 45 with Graves' ophthalmopathy and under 60 with stable Graves' hyperthyroidism. An independent validation cohort of around 20 hyperthyroidism patients and approximately 16 patients who later progressed to ophthalmopathy tested prospective prediction of ophthalmopathy. The 100 or so discovery patients were randomly split 7:3 into training and test sets. The study also compared thyroid tissue and blood T-cell repertoires from about 6 Graves' hyperthyroidism patients. After blood sampling, hyperthyroidism patients were treated with methimazole at a starting dose of 30 mg daily, and ophthalmopathy patients were treated with high-dose intravenous methylprednisolone. The paper reports TCR Vbeta CDR3 sequencing of roughly 140 peripheral blood samples: some 41 ophthalmopathy, around 80 hyperthyroidism and approximately 17 progressor patients. Study-wide conclusions, independent of this receptor: A 13 V-J signature model separated ophthalmopathy from stable hyperthyroidism, with roughly 88% sensitivity and 81.08% specificity in cross-validation and 80%/75% in testing. No statistical method was used to fix the sample size in advance, and group allocation was not hidden from the investigators. In validation, progression to ophthalmopathy was predicted by the model with roughly 71% sensitivity and around 76% specificity, a median of approximately 6.5 months before onset. Most expanded thyroid clonotypes (frequency above 0.001) were also detected in blood, a finding suggesting that blood repertoires may reflect thyroid immune responses.

Amplification of TCR beta CDR3 regions was carried out from RNA transcripts. The first round of RT-PCR for the TCR CDR3 was performed with the HTBI primer set and the Qiagen OneStep RT-PCR kit. A second multiplex PCR round built the libraries, followed by size selection and purification. Sequencing of the libraries was done on an Illumina HiSeq2000 using paired-end 100 bp reads. The authors processed their data as follows. SOAPnuke was used to process the raw data, removing reads that contained adapters or uncalled bases, had a mean Phred below 15, or lacked an exact match to the constant primer or identifier. High-quality paired reads were merged using COPE v1.2.5, and each unique nucleotide sequence was defined as a clonotype. MiTCR v1.1 was used to align the clonotypes against IMGT TRBV, TRBD and TRBJ reference segments. The analysis included only V-J combinations with a frequency above 0.0001, which together covered 99% to 99.2% of the repertoires. The TCS score was defined as F50 (clonal expansion) divided by E x V (chaos), with BLOSUM62-based TCRdist calculated between CDR3 peptides within each V-J. Welch's t-statistics and random forest reduced around 510 V-J features to fewer than 15, which were used in a naive Bayes classifier (R e1071). The public reads were run again by TCRdb, first through fastp at Q25 and then through MiXCR, and only productive beta chains were kept. Merged by CDR3 protein, the rows form single entries marked with the most common genes and DNA. TCRdb assigned the V and J calls; the authors' analysis was not used. The sample records approximately 570,000 distinct CDR3 sequences, around 20% of which are singletons. The ten most abundant clones make up 47% of the sample.

Ophthalmopathy patients had moderately to severely active disease, with a Clinical Activity Score of 3 or more, a NOSPECS grade of 4 or more, and a disease duration of less than 3 months. The study excluded patients with uncontrolled infections, other autoimmune diseases, pregnancy or lactation. Diagnoses relied on clinical symptoms, serum thyroxine and TRAb, thyroid ultrasound and orbital computed tomography. PBMCs were separated from under 11 ml of fresh peripheral blood using Ficoll-Paque density gradient centrifugation. Trizol reagent was used to extract total RNA, and RNA quality was then checked on an Agilent 2100 Bioanalyzer. Concerning this clonotype itself: No antigen is known for it. No per-base quality is available; no much larger clone lies one base away.

The trim is 6 bases for V and 3 bases for J, with a gap of 18 bases between the germline ends. The CDR1 and CDR2 encoded by the germline V gene are MNHNS and SASEGT. The CDR3 runs 15 residues from the cysteine to the phenylalanine. The only DNA kept is the CDR3, 45 bases in frame from the first base. The sample was blood. This TCR came from a man aged 40-55 years with Graves' ophthalmopathy. Recombination connected TRBV6-1 to TRBJ2-7; no D gene call is confident. The CDR3 is CASRLSSQWVYEQYF. The DNA is as follows: TGTGCCAGCAGACTTAGTTCTCAATGGGTCTACGAGCAGTACTTC.